Listed below are T cell receptor beta chains from one sample, sequenced in a study of memory CD4+ T cells and cytomegalovirus serostatus. Sequenced by immunoSEQ multiplex PCR; TCRdb stores in-frame clones only, minus some. The repertoire has 35,000 to 50,000 clones, 78% of them found once; the top ten carry roughly 0.5%. The sample consisted of memory CD4+ T cells from blood. The source is an adult in good health and CMV-seronegative. CDR3s include the opening cysteine and the closing phenylalanine or tryptophan. The order of the fields is V gene, J gene, clone size, D gene, CDR3 protein, CDR3 DNA. The D gene is left open where the match is weak. Not all rows give a size; the values are once, few, many and, for expanded clones, a class.

TRBV5-6	TRBJ1-1	NA	NA	CASSRQGRNTEAFF	TGTGCCAGCAGCCGCCAAGGGAGGAACACTGAAGCTTTCTTT
TRBV5-1	TRBJ1-1	few	NA	CASSSGIRAGAFF	TGCGCCAGCAGCTCGGGAATAAGGGCCGGAGCTTTCTTT
TRBV6-1	TRBJ1-3	NA	TRBD1	CASKDRAGNTIYF	TGTGCCAGCAAGGACAGGGCTGGAAACACCATATATTTT
TRBV5-1	TRBJ1-6	NA	NA	CASSASRERRDVYNSPLHF	TGCGCCAGCAGCGCGTCCCGAGAGCGTAGGGACGTATATAATTCACCCCTCCACTTT
TRBV19	TRBJ2-2	NA	NA	CASRSYANTGELFF	TGTGCCAGTAGGTCTTACGCAAACACCGGGGAGCTGTTTTTT
TRBV9	TRBJ1-1	NA	TRBD1	CASSQGTVNTEAFF	TGTGCCAGCAGCCAAGGGACAGTCAACACTGAAGCTTTCTTT
TRBV19	TRBJ2-1	few	TRBD1	CATILDRGASNEQFF	TGTGCCACAATCCTGGACAGGGGAGCGTCCAATGAGCAGTTCTTC
TRBV11-1	TRBJ2-7	NA	NA	CASSPRQSLGIYEQYF	TGTGCCAGCAGCCCACGACAGTCCCTGGGGATCTACGAGCAGTACTTC
TRBV30	TRBJ2-6	once	NA	CACSTSGANVLTF	TGTGCCTGTTCGACTTCTGGGGCCAACGTCCTGACTTTC
TRBV19	TRBJ1-2	NA	NA	CASSIDGQTRSVGYTF	TGTGCCAGTAGTATTGATGGTCAAACCCGGTCGGTAGGCTACACCTTC
TRBV6-5	TRBJ1-2	NA	NA	CASSRDGVYGYTF	TGTGCCAGCAGCCGGGACGGGGTGTATGGCTACACCTTC
TRBV7-9	TRBJ1-5	few	NA	CASSLGGTVQPQHF	TGTGCCAGCAGCTTAGGGGGGACTGTTCAGCCCCAGCATTTT
TRBV5-6	TRBJ1-6	NA	TRBD1	CASSSGGPSSYNSPLHF	TGTGCCAGCAGCTCAGGGGGACCTAGCTCCTATAATTCACCCCTCCACTTT
TRBV11-2	TRBJ2-3	NA	NA	CASSPGLGVTPQHTQYF	TGTGCCAGCAGCCCCGGGTTGGGGGTAACCCCACAGCATACGCAGTATTTT
TRBV30	TRBJ1-3	NA	NA	CAWSETRGHGSGNTIYF	TGTGCCTGGAGCGAAACCCGGGGACACGGCTCTGGAAACACCATATATTTT
TRBV19	TRBJ1-1	NA	NA	CASSYRTNTEAFF	TGTGCCAGTAGCTACCGAACGAACACTGAAGCTTTCTTT
TRBV5-1	TRBJ2-7	NA	TRBD1	CASSIGTGGAIKYF	TGCGCCAGCAGCATTGGGACAGGGGGCGCGATAAAGTACTTC
TRBV18	TRBJ1-2	NA	NA	CASSPEGRERGYTF	TGTGCCAGCTCACCGGAGGGCAGGGAGAGAGGCTACACCTTC
TRBV6-6	TRBJ1-1	NA	NA	CASSTNIGTEAFF	TGTGCCAGCAGCACAAATATCGGGACTGAAGCTTTCTTT
TRBV7-2	TRBJ2-7	NA	NA	CASSLEGVPSYEQYF	TGTGCCAGCAGCTTAGAGGGGGTTCCCTCCTACGAGCAGTACTTC
TRBV7-2	TRBJ1-1	NA	NA	CASSLSTSEAFF	TGTGCCAGCAGCTTATCTACCTCTGAAGCTTTCTTT
TRBV7-6	TRBJ2-1	NA	NA	CASSPPVPRDNEQFF	TGTGCCAGCAGCCCCCCCGTACCTAGAGACAATGAGCAGTTCTTC